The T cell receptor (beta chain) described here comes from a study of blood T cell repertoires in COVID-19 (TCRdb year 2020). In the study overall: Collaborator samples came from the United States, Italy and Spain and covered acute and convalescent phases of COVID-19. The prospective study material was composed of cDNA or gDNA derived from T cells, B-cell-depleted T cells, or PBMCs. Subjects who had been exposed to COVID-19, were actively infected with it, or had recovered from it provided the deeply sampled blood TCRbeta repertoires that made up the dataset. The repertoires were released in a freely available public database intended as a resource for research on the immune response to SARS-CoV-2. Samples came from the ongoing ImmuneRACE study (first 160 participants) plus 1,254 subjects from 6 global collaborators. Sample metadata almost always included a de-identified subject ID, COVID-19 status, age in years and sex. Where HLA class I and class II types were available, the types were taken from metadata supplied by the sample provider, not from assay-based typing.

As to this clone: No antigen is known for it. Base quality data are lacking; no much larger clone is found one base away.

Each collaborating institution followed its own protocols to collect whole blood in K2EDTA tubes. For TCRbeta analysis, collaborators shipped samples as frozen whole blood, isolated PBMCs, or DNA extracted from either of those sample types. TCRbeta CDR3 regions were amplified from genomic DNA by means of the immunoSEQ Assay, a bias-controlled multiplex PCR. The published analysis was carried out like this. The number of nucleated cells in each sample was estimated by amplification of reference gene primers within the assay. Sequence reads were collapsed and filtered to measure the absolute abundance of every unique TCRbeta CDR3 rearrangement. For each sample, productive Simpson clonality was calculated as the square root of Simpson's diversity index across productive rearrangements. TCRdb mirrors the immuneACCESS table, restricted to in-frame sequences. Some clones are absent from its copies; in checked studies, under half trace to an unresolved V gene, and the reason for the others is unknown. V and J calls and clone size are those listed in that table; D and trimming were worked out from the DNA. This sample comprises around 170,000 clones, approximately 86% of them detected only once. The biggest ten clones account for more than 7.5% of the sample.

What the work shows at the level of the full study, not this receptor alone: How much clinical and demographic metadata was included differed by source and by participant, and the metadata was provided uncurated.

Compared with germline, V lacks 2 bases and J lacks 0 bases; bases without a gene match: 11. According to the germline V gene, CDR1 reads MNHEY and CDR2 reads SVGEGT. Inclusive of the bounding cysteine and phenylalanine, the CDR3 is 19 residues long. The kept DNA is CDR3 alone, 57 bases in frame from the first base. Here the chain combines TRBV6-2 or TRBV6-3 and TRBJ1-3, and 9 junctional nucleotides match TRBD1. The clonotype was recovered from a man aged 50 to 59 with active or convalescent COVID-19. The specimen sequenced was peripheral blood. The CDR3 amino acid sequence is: CASSYPLFGQGRSGNTIYF. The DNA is TGTGCCAGCAGTTACCCGCTATTTGGACAGGGGCGCTCTGGAAACACCATATATTTT.